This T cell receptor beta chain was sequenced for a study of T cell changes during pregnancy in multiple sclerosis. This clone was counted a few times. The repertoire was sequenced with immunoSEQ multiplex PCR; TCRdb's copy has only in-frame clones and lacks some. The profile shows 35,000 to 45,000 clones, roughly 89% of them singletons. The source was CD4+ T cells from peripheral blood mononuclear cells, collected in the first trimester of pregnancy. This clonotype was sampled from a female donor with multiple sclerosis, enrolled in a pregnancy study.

The CDR3 DNA sequence: TGTGCCAGCAGCTTAGCGCCCCTAGTTGTGACCCAGTACTTC. Encoded protein: CASSLAPLVVTQYF. The V gene is TRBV7-8, the J gene TRBJ2-5; no firm D call. Germline assignment: CDR1 SGHVS and CDR2 FQNEAQ. CDR3 length equals 14 residues. With 0 bases removed from V and 7 bases from J, the gap between germline ends came to 12 bases.